This T cell receptor (beta chain) stems from a study of T cell responses to AZD1222 COVID-19 vaccine. Study findings and constraints: Repertoires were sampled only after the peak T cell response.

The ends were cut back, 8 bases at V and 4 bases at J, with 11 bases in the middle. The CDR3 sequence is 12 residues long. CDR1 MNHEY and CDR2 SVGAGI come from the germline V gene. Using immunoSEQ multiplex PCR, the repertoire was profiled, and TCRdb retains in-frame clones only, with some absent. The repertoire consists of some 150,000 clones, with 80% to 90% occurring once and the leading ten covering about 9%. Second-dose groups at about 4 or about 12 weeks were pooled. About this clone: Antigen specificity is unknown.

Sequences were derived from peripheral blood, sampled 28 days after the second AZD1222 dose. The J gene is TRBJ1-2, the V gene TRBV6-5; no clear D gene. The TCR was taken from an adult who received the AZD1222 COVID-19 vaccine. The CDR3: CASSGRPYGYTF. CDR3 sequence (DNA): TGTGCCAGCTCCGGACGACCCTATGGCTACACCTTC.